This is a list of T cell receptor beta chains from one sample in a study of blood T cell repertoires in COVID-19. The protocol was immunoSEQ multiplex PCR, while the TCRdb copy is restricted to in-frame clones and leaves out a portion. The sample shows more than 65,000 clones, over 70% of them seen only once. Source material: peripheral blood. These receptors were obtained from a man in his forties or fifties with active COVID-19. Both conserved end residues are part of each CDR3. D genes are given only for firm matches. Where a row states a size, it is once, few, many or the class of an expanded clone; other rows omit it.

TRBJ2-7 | TRBD2 | . | TRBV7-2 | TGTGCCAGCAGCCAAACTAGCGGGAGGGCACACGAGCAGTACTTC | CASSQTSGRAHEQYF
TRBJ2-3 | TRBD1 | . | TRBV6-2/TRBV6-3 | TGTGCCAGCAGCCCAGGGACAGGGGCGGCTCTAGATACGCAGTATTTT | CASSPGTGAALDTQYF
TRBJ2-2 | TRBD1 | . | TRBV18 | TGTGCCAGCTCGTCAAACAGGGGCGGAGAAGGGGAGCTGTTTTTT | CASSSNRGGEGELFF
TRBJ2-5 | . | . | TRBV14 | TGTGCCAGCAGCCAACTAACGGAGACCCAAGAGACCCAGTACTTC | CASSQLTETQETQYF
TRBJ1-1 | . | . | TRBV5-1 | TGCGCCAGCAGCTTGGCCAACAGGGACACTGAAGCTTTCTTT | CASSLANRDTEAFF
TRBJ2-7 | TRBD2 | . | TRBV6-2/TRBV6-3 | TGTGCCAGCAGTTACGGGACTAGCGGACAAAGGGAGCAGTACTTC | CASSYGTSGQREQYF
TRBJ2-7 | . | few | TRBV3-1/TRBV3-2 | TGTGCCAGCAGCCAAGTCCCCCAGGGAGGCGAGCAGTACTTC | CASSQVPQGGEQYF
TRBJ1-2 | TRBD1 | . | TRBV28 | TGTGCCAGCAGTTTGGGGACAGAAAACTATGGCTACACCTTC | CASSLGTENYGYTF
TRBJ1-1 | . | . | TRBV4-1 | TGCGCCAGCTGCGACATAACACAGGGCACTGAAGCTTTCTTT | CASCDITQGTEAFF
TRBJ2-1 | . | . | TRBV14 | TGTGCCAGCAGCCAACTCTCCTACAATGAGCAGTTCTTC | CASSQLSYNEQFF
TRBJ2-3 | . | . | TRBV7-2 | TGTGCCAGCAGCGAGACAGGACCAGATACGCAGTATTTT | CASSETGPDTQYF
TRBJ2-3 | TRBD2 | . | TRBV6-2/TRBV6-3 | TGTGCCAGCAGCTGGACTAGCGGCACAGATACGCAGTATTTT | CASSWTSGTDTQYF
TRBJ2-1 | TRBD2 | once | TRBV7-3 | TGTGCCAGCAGCTTGGTAGCGGGGCCCTACAATGAGCAGTTCTTC | CASSLVAGPYNEQFF
TRBJ2-3 | TRBD2 | . | TRBV7-3 | TGTGCCAGCAGCCCCTTTGGACTAGCGGGACTGGTAGATACGCAGTATTTT | CASSPFGLAGLVDTQYF
TRBJ2-1 | TRBD1 | . | TRBV2 | TGTGCCAGCAGGAGAGACAGGGGGAACAATGAGCAGTTCTTC | CASRRDRGNNEQFF
TRBJ2-7 | . | . | TRBV6-6 | TGTGCCAGCAGTAGCGTTCGGGGGTCCTCCTACGAGCAGTACTTC | CASSSVRGSSYEQYF
TRBJ1-6 | . | few | TRBV19 | TGTGCCAGTAGTGAGCCAAATCGAAATTCACCCCTCCACTTT | CASSEPNRNSPLHF
TRBJ2-3 | . | . | TRBV10-1 | TGCGCCAGCAACCCGACTCTGCGGGGCAGGGTAGATACGCAGTATTTT | CASNPTLRGRVDTQYF
TRBJ1-1 | TRBD1 | once | TRBV10-3 | TGTGCCATCACCCCAGTTGACAGGGGCGGGGGCACTGAAGCTTTCTTT | CAITPVDRGGGTEAFF
TRBJ2-2 | TRBD1 | . | TRBV5-5 | TGTGCCAGCAGCTCCCCGGACAGGGATTACACCGGGGAGCTGTTTTTT | CASSSPDRDYTGELFF
TRBJ2-3 | TRBD2 | . | TRBV2 | TGTGCCAGCAGGGCGGGGGGGCGAGATACGCAGTATTTT | CASRAGGRDTQYF
TRBJ1-2 | . | . | TRBV5-8 | TGTGCCAGCAGCTTAGGCGGCTATGGCTACACCTTC | CASSLGGYGYTF
TRBJ2-2 | . | . | TRBV7-3 | TGTGCCAGCAGCTTAAGGGGCCCGCCAGAAACCGGGGAGCTGTTTTTT | CASSLRGPPETGELFF
TRBJ2-7 | TRBD2 | . | TRBV19 | TGTGCCAGTAGTTCGTCCGGGACTAGCTTATACGAGCAGTACTTC | CASSSSGTSLYEQYF
TRBJ2-3 | . | few | TRBV19 | TGTGCCAGTAGTAGACTACTAGACTCCGCGGATACGCAGTATTTT | CASSRLLDSADTQYF
TRBJ1-6 | . | . | TRBV6-5 | TGTGCCAGCACCGACAGCTATTCACCCCTCCACTTT | CASTDSYSPLHF
TRBJ2-1 | . | . | TRBV12-5 | TGTGCTAGTGGCCGTACTAGAGGCTCCTACAATGAGCAGTTCTTC | CASGRTRGSYNEQFF
TRBJ2-7 | . | few | TRBV25-1 | TGTGCCAGCAGTGAGAATGTCCAGGTTGGGCAGTACTTC | CASSENVQVGQYF
TRBJ2-1 | TRBD2 | once | TRBV6-5 | TGTGCCAGCAGCCCAACCGGGACTAGCGGGAATGAGCAGTTCTTC | CASSPTGTSGNEQFF
TRBJ1-2 | . | . | TRBV28 | TGTGCCAGCACCGATGGATCACCGGGTGGCGGTGGCTACACCTTC | CASTDGSPGGGGYTF
TRBJ2-1 | TRBD2 | . | TRBV5-1 | TGCGCCAGCAGCTTGGGGGGACTAGCGGAGCAGTTCTTC | CASSLGGLAEQFF
TRBJ2-1 | . | . | TRBV5-8 | TGTGCCAGCAGCCGCTCCCAGGGGTTGCGTAACAATGAGCAGTTCTTC | CASSRSQGLRNNEQFF
TRBJ2-5 | TRBD2 | . | TRBV5-4 | TGTGCCAGCAGCGGGACTAGCGGGGGAGAGACCCAGTACTTC | CASSGTSGGETQYF
TRBJ2-7 | TRBD1 | . | TRBV11-3 | TGTGCCAGCAGCTTAGATAGACAGGGTTTGGTCTACGAGCAGTACTTC | CASSLDRQGLVYEQYF
TRBJ2-1 | TRBD1 | . | TRBV6-1 | TGTGCCAGCAGTGAGCCCGGCCAGGGGGCCTTTGAGCAGTTCTTC | CASSEPGQGAFEQFF
TRBJ1-1 | TRBD1 | once | TRBV5-1 | TGCGCCAGCAGCCGGGCAGGGGGGAACACTGAAGCTTTCTTT | CASSRAGGNTEAFF
TRBJ2-5 | TRBD2 | . | TRBV3-1/TRBV3-2 | TGTGCCAGCAGCCAACAAGGTCAGGAGACTAGCGGGAGTTCACCACCCGAGACCCAGTACTTC | CASSQQGQETSGSSPPETQYF
TRBJ2-7 | TRBD2 | few | TRBV20-1 | TGCAGTGCTACACTAGCGTACGAGCAGTACTTC | CSATLAYEQYF
TRBJ2-7 | TRBD1 | . | TRBV19 | TGTGCCAGTAGTATCCGCCCCACGGGACAGAAATCCTACGAGCAGTACTTC | CASSIRPTGQKSYEQYF
TRBJ2-1 | TRBD1 | . | TRBV19 | TGTGCCAGTAGTCTCCGCGGACAGGGAAAATACAATGAGCAGTTCTTC | CASSLRGQGKYNEQFF
TRBJ1-4 | . | . | TRBV5-1 | TGCGCCAGCAGCTTACAGGGTGAAAAACTGTTTTTT | CASSLQGEKLFF
TRBJ2-5 | . | . | TRBV12-5 | TGTGCTAGTGGCCACTCCGTGCGCCGAGAAGAGACCCAGTACTTC | CASGHSVRREETQYF
TRBJ1-2 | . | . | TRBV29-1 | TGCAGCGTTATGGAGGGGCGGAGTGGCTACACCTTC | CSVMEGRSGYTF
TRBJ1-2 | . | few | TRBV7-9 | TGTGCCAGCAGCCCAATCCGCTGGCAATCTAGCTATGGCTACACCTTC | CASSPIRWQSSYGYTF
TRBJ2-2 | TRBD1 | . | TRBV24-1 | TGTGCCACCAGTGATTTGACCGGGACAGCGAACACCGGGGAGCTGTTTTTT | CATSDLTGTANTGELFF
TRBJ1-2 | TRBD1 | few | TRBV6-2/TRBV6-3 | TGTGCCAGCAGTTACGACCGCAGGGGGGCGGGTGGCTACACCTTC | CASSYDRRGAGGYTF
TRBJ2-5 | . | few | TRBV30 | TGTGCCTGGATGGAGCAAGAGACCCAGTACTTC | CAWMEQETQYF
TRBJ1-3 | . | . | TRBV5-1 | TGCGCCAGCAGCTTAAGGCCAGGGAGGGAAAACACCATATATTTT | CASSLRPGRENTIYF
TRBJ2-1 | TRBD2 | . | TRBV9 | TGTGCCAGCAGCGTACTAGCGGGGGGCGGCGATGAGCAGTTCTTC | CASSVLAGGGDEQFF
TRBJ2-1 | . | . | TRBV5-1 | TGCGCCAGCAGCTTGGAACAGTCGGCCTACAATGAGCAGTTCTTC | CASSLEQSAYNEQFF
TRBJ1-2 | . | . | TRBV6-5 | TGTGCCAGCAACCCCTCCTGGGGGGGGGCTGCTGGCTACACCTTC | CASNPSWGGAAGYTF